This record covers a single TCR beta chain. No antigen is known for it. A sample-barcoded 5' primer and a J-beta primer mix were used in a second PCR of roughly 6 to 11 cycles. Each cDNA molecule was tagged by a template-switch adaptor that had 12 random nucleotides. Via MiXCR, TCRdb re-called the 5' RACE reads, giving one row per CDR3 protein. Of around 1.5 million distinct CDR3 sequences detected, approximately 40% appear once; the ten largest clones hold approximately 7.9%. In germline, CDR1 is SGHVS, CDR2 FQNEAQ. V was shortened by 5 bases and J by 3 bases, with 20 bases between the two germline ends. The CDR3 runs 17 residues. This specimen comes from a study of blood T cells in healthy people across ages. Study as a whole: Per two T cells, template switching captured roughly one barcoded beta molecule.

Study outcomes and limitations: Measured against age, TCR beta diversity per million T cells decreased in a roughly linear manner. Since the PBMCs were unsorted, naive and antigen-experienced cells could not be conclusively compared.

This TCR derives from a woman under 30 in good health. The sequenced sample consisted of blood. The chain has TRBV7-8 and TRBJ2-1; TRBD1 or TRBD2 may be the D gene (5 bases each). CDR3 sequence: CASSRTPGPKNYNEQFF. As DNA, the CDR3 is TGTGCCAGCAGCCGCACCCCGGGACCCAAAAACTACAATGAGCAGTTCTTC.